One sample yielded the 20 T cell receptor beta chains listed below, sequenced in a study of blood T cell repertoires in COVID-19. Assay used: immunoSEQ multiplex PCR; TCRdb lists only in-frame clones, some missing. Counted here are fewer than 130,000 clones, roughly 82% occurring once; the ten biggest clones make up about 17%. Sequenced material: peripheral blood. The receptors stem from an older woman with acute or convalescent COVID-19.

This clone was observed a few times. The gene calls are TRBV30 and TRBJ1-6; no clear D. CDR1 and CDR2 (germline): GTSNPN, SVGIG (reference sequence). The CDR3 runs 15 residues. Trimming left V 8 bases short and J 0 bases short, with 14 bases between. This CDR3 is CAASSGNSYNSPLHF. The CDR3 nucleotides read TGTGCCGCTTCGTCAGGAAACTCCTATAATTCACCCCTCCACTTT.

This clone was detected once. V gene TRBV5-1 combines with J gene TRBJ2-1, with 10 bases lining up with TRBD1. This CDR3 contains 16 residues. With V trimmed by 0 bases and J by 7 bases, 7 bases remained unmatched. Per germline, CDR1 SGHRS and CDR2 YFSETQ. CDR3 nucleotides: TGCGCCAGCAGCTTGGCGATGGGGACAGGGGAAAATGAGCAGTTCTTC. Its protein product is CASSLAMGTGENEQFF. The full variable domain, its missing parts supplied by reference TRBV5-1 and TRBJ2-1, is KAGVTQTPRYLIKTRGQQVTLSCSPISGHRSVSWYQQTPGQGLQFLFEYFSETQRNKGNFPGRFSGRQFSNSRSEMNVSTLELGDSALYLCASSLAMGTGENEQFFGPGTRLTVL.

This chain uses TRBV27 with TRBJ1-2; possibly TRBD1 for D (6 bases). Germline V gene lookup returns CDR1 MNHEY and CDR2 SMNVEV (reference sequence). V lost 2 bases to trimming and J lost 5 bases, with 9 bases between them. The CDR3 consists of 13 residues. CDR3 sequence: CASSLHQGYGYTF. As DNA, the CDR3 is TGTGCCAGCAGTTTACATCAGGGGTATGGCTACACCTTC.

V gene TRBV6-1 combines with J gene TRBJ2-3; maybe TRBD2 (7 bases). This CDR3 has 15 amino acids. Germline-derived CDR1 and CDR2 are MNHNS and SASEGT. Deletions cut 2 bases from V and 0 bases from J, with 9 bases between. CDR3 DNA: TGTGCCAGCAGTGAAAGGGGGGGGAGCACAGATACGCAGTATTTT. It translates to CASSERGGSTDTQYF.

J is TRBJ1-5 and V is TRBV4-1; TRBD1 matches at 9 bases. Unmatched junction bases numbered 11, after V lost 2 bases and J lost 6 bases. There are 17 residues in the CDR3. Germline-derived CDR1 and CDR2 are MGHRA and YSYEKL. Here the CDR3 DNA reads TGCGCCAGCAGCCAAAGTGACTCCGGGACAGGGTTTCAGCCCCAGCATTTT. The encoded protein is CASSQSDSGTGFQPQHF.

The chain recombines TRBV6-2 or TRBV6-3 with TRBJ2-6; D may be TRBD1 (5 bases). V was pared by 6 bases and J by 4 bases, with 13 bases between. This CDR3 region has 15 residues. Germline V CDR1 and CDR2: MNHEY, SVGEGT. The CDR3 protein is CASSFRGTGANVLTF. In nucleotides, the CDR3 is TGTGCCAGCAGCTTTAGGGGAACAGGGGCCAACGTCCTGACTTTC.

The chain carries TRBV9 and TRBJ1-1; unclear D gene. V was clipped by 0 bases and J by 2 bases, with 11 bases between them. This CDR3 region has 15 residues. The germline V gene has CDR1 SGDLS and CDR2 YYNGEE. The DNA for the CDR3 is TGTGCCAGCAGCGTAGTCGGGGATCCTAACACTGAAGCTTTCTTT. Translated: CASSVVGDPNTEAFF.

The rearrangement uses TRBV6-2 or TRBV6-3 and TRBJ2-5; 9 nucleotides match TRBD2. CDR1 MNHEY and CDR2 SVGEGT come from the germline V gene. This CDR3 spans 15 amino acids. Losses at the gene ends were 6 bases for V and 4 bases for J; bases not matched to a gene: 9. CDR3 region: CASSRGGAGGETQYF. The CDR3 bases are TGTGCCAGCAGCCGCGGGGGGGCGGGAGGAGAGACCCAGTACTTC.

V usage is TRBV10-1 and J usage is TRBJ2-3; 8 bases fit TRBD1. The CDR3 is made up of 14 amino acids. CDR1 and CDR2 (germline): WNHNN, SYGVQD (reference sequence). The V segment lost 9 bases and the J segment 0 bases; nucleotides outside the gene matches: 5. The CDR3 bases are TGCGCCAGTAAGGACAGGGCAAGCACAGATACGCAGTATTTT. The encoded protein is CASKDRASTDTQYF.

The chain links TRBV7-2 to TRBJ1-6; 7 bases are shared with TRBD1. This CDR3 region has 14 residues. Trimming at V came to 3 bases and at J to 6 bases, leaving 2 bases not matched to a gene. CDR1 is SGHTA and CDR2 is FQGNSA in the germline V gene. The CDR3: CASSLTGLNSPLHF. DNA for the CDR3: TGTGCCAGCAGCTTGACAGGGCTTAATTCACCCCTCCACTTT.

The genes are TRBV12-3 or TRBV12-4 and TRBJ2-1; maybe TRBD2 (6 bases). V was shortened by 6 bases and J by 7 bases, with 10 bases between the two germline ends. The CDR3 runs to 12 residues. CDR3 in DNA: TGTGCCAGCAGATGGGCGGGGAATGAGCAGTTCTTC. Its protein product is CASRWAGNEQFF.

The chain carries TRBV5-6 and TRBJ1-4, with unresolved D. In germline, CDR1 is SGHDT, CDR2 YYEEEE. The CDR3 extends over 14 amino acids. V shed 2 bases and J shed 0 bases, with 5 bases lying between them. In DNA, the CDR3 is TGTGCCAGCAGCTTCGGGGCAACTAATGAAAAACTGTTTTTT. It yields the protein CASSFGATNEKLFF.

The chain carries TRBV24-1 and TRBJ2-5, with 7 bases that match TRBD1. The CDR3 sequence is 15 residues long. Germline CDR1 is KGHDR and CDR2 is SFDVKD. Trimming cost V 3 bases and J 5 bases; bases outside gene matches: 8. CDR3 amino acids: CATSDGTDPAETQYF. CDR3 DNA: TGTGCCACCAGTGATGGGACAGACCCTGCGGAGACCCAGTACTTC.

On this clone: A read error may produce the germline difference seen at one junction end. Other DNA sequences from this sample encode an identical CDR3 as well. The chain links TRBV5-6 to TRBJ2-7, with TRBD1 matching 7 bases. This CDR3 comprises 13 residues. The germline CDR1 and CDR2 sequences are SGHDT and YYEEEE. CDR3 protein: CASSLRQGYEQYF. The CDR3 region has the DNA TGTGCCAGCAGCTTAAGACAGGGCTACGAGCAGTACTTT.

This clone was seen only a few times. This sequence joins TRBV5-4 and TRBJ1-6; D call uncertain. With 3 bases removed from V and 9 bases from J, the gap between germline ends came to 13 bases. Germline V gene lookup returns CDR1 SGHNT and CDR2 YYREEE (reference sequence). This CDR3 comprises 14 residues. The CDR3 loop reads CASSSIEGGSPLHF. The DNA of the CDR3 is TGTGCCAGCAGCTCCATTGAGGGAGGTTCACCCCTCCACTTT.

The CDR3 is CASSQTSGPQGDEQFF. The CDR3 DNA reads as TGTGCCAGCAGCCAGACTAGCGGACCCCAGGGGGATGAGCAGTTCTTC. The chain links TRBV4-2 to TRBJ2-1; 9 bases are shared with TRBD2. The CDR3 runs to 16 residues. Germline CDR1 and CDR2: LGHNA and YNFKEQ. The V and J ends lost 3 bases and 8 bases, in that order; junction bases with no gene match: 11.

The chain combines TRBV4-3 with TRBJ1-6; D is uncertain. The CDR3 covers 15 residues. Germline V lookup: CDR1 LGHNA, CDR2 YSLEER. V lost 5 bases, J lost 7 bases, and 15 bases lay in between. The CDR3: CASSLSYSQNSPLHF. For the CDR3, the DNA is TGCGCCAGCAGCTTAAGCTACAGCCAGAATTCACCCCTCCACTTT.

V usage is TRBV7-9 and J usage is TRBJ1-5; possibly TRBD1 for D (5 bases). CDR1 is SEHNR and CDR2 is FQNEAQ in the germline V gene (reference sequence). Trimming shortened V by 2 bases and J by 7 bases, and 18 bases separated the two germline ends. This CDR3 has 16 residues. The CDR3 sequence: CASSLITPGGGQPQHF. DNA for the CDR3: TGTGCCAGCAGCTTAATTACCCCCGGGGGAGGGCAGCCCCAGCATTTT.

The chain joins TRBV7-9 to TRBJ1-1, with D possibly being TRBD1 (6 bases). Germline V CDR1 and CDR2: SEHNR, FQNEAQ (reference sequence). The V gene lost 4 bases and the J gene lost 7 bases, with 16 bases spanning the gap. The CDR3 spans 14 residues. The CDR3 loop is CASSSGEQDFEAFF. The CDR3 DNA reads as TGTGCCAGCAGCTCAGGGGAACAGGATTTTGAAGCTTTCTTT.

J is TRBJ1-2 and V is TRBV28; 8 nucleotides align to TRBD1. After removal of 3 bases from V and 7 bases from J, the junction contained 4 bases not matched to a gene. The CDR3 length is 13 residues. Germline CDR1 is MDHEN and CDR2 is SYDVKM. CDR3 in DNA: TGTGCCAGCAGTTTTCAGGACAGGGCTGGCTACACCTTC. It is translated as CASSFQDRAGYTF.